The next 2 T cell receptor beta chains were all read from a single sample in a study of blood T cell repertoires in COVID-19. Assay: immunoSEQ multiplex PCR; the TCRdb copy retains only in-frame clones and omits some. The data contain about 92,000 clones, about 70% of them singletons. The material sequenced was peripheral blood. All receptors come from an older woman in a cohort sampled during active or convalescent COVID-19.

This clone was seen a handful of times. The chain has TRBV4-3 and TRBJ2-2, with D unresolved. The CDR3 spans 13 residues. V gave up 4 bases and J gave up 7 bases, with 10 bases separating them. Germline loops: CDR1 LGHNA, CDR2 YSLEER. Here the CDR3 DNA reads TGCGCCAGCAGCCTAACTACGATCGGGGAGCTGTTTTTT. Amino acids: CASSLTTIGELFF.

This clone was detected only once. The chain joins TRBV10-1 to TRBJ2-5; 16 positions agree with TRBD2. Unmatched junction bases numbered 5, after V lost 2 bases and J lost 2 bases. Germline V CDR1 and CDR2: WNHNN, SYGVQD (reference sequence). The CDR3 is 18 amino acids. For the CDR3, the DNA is TGCGCCAGCAGTGAGATGGGACTAGCGGGGGGGATTCAAGAGACCCAGTACTTC. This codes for CASSEMGLAGGIQETQYF.